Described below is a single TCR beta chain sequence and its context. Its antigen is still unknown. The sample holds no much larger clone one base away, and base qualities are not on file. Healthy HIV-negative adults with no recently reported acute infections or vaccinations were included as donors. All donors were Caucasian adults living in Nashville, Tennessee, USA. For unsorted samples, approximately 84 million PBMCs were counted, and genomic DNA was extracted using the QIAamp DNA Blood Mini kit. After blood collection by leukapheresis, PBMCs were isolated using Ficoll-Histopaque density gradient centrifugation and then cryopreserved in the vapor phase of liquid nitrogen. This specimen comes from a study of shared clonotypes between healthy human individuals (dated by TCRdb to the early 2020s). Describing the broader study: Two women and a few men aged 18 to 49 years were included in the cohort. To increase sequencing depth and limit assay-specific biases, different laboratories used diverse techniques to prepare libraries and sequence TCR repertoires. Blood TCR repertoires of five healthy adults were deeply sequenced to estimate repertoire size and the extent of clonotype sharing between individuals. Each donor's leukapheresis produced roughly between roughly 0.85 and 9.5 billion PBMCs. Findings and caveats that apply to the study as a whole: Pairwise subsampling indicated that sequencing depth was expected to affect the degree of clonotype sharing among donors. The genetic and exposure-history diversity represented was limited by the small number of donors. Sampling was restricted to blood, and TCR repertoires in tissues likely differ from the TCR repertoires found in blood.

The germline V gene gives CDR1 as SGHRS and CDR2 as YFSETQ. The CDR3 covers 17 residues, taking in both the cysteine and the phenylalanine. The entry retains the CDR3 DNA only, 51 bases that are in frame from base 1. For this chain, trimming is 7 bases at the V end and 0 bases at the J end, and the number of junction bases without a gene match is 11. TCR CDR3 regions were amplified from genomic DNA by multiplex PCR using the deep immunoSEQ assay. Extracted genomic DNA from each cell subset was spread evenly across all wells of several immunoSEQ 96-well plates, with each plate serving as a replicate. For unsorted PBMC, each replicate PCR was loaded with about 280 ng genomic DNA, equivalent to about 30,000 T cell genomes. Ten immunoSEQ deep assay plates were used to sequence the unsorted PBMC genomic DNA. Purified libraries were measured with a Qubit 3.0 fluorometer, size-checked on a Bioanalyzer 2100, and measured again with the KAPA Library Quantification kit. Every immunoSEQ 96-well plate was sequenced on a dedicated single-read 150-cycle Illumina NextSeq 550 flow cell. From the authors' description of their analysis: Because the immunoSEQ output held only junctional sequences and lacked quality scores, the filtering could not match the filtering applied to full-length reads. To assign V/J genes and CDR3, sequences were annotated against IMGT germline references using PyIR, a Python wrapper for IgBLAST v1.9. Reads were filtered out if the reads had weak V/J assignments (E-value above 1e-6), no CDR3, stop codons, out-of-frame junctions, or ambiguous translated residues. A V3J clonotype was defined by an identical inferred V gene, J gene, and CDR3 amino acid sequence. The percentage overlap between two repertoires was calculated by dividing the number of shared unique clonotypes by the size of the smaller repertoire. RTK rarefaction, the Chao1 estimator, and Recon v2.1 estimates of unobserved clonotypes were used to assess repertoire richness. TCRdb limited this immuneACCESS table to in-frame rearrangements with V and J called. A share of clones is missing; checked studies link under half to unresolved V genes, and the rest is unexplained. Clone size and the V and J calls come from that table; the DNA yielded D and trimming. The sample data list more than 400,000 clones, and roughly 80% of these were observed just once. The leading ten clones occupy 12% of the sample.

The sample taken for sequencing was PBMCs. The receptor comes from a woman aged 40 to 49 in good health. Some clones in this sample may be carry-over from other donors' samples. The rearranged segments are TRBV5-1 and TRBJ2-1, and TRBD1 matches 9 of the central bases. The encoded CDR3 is CASRGQGTRSSYNEQFF. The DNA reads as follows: TGCGCCAGCCGAGGACAGGGGACCCGTAGCTCCTACAATGAGCAGTTCTTC.